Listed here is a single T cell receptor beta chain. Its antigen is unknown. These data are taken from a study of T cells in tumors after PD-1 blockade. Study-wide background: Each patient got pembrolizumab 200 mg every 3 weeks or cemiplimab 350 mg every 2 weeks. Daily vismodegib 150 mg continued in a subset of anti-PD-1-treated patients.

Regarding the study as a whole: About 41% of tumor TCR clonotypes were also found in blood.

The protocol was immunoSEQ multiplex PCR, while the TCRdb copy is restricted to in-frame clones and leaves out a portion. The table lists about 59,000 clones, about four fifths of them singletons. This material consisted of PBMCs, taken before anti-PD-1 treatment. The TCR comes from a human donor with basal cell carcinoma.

The CDR3 nucleotides read TGTGCCAGCAGACCGGGACACCAGAGCTCCTACGAGCAGTACTTC. Encoded protein: CASRPGHQSSYEQYF. This chain connects TRBV6-5 to TRBJ2-7, with D perhaps matching TRBD1 (6 bases). There are 15 residues in the CDR3. The V gene's germline CDR1 is MNHEY and CDR2 SVGAGI. Trimming left V 6 bases short and J 0 bases short, with 15 bases between.